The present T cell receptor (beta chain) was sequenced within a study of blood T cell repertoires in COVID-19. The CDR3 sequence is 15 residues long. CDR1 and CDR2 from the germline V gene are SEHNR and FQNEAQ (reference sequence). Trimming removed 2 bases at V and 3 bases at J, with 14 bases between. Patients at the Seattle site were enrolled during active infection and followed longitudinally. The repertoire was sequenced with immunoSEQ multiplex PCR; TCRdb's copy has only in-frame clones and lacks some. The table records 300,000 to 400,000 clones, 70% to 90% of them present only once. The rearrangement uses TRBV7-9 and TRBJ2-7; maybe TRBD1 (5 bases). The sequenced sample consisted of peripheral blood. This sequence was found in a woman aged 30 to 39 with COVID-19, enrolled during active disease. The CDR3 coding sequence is TGTGCCAGCAGCTTATGGAAGGGGCGAAGCTACGAGCAGTACTTC. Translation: CASSLWKGRSYEQYF.